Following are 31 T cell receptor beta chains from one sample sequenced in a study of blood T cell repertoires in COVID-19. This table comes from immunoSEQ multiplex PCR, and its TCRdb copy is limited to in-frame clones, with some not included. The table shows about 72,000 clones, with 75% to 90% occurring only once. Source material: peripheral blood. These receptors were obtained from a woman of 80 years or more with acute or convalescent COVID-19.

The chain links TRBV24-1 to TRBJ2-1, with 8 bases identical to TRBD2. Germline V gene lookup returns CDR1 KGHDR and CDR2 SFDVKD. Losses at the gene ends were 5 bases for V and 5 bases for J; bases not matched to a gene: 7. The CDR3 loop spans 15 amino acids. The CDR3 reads CATSVSGSRNNEQFF. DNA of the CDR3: TGTGCCACCAGTGTCAGCGGGAGTCGAAACAATGAGCAGTTCTTC.

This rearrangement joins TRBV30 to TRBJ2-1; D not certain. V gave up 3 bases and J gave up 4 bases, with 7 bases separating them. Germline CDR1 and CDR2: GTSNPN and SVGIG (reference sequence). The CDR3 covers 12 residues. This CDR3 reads CAWSWQYNEQFF. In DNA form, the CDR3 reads TGTGCCTGGAGCTGGCAGTACAATGAGCAGTTCTTC.

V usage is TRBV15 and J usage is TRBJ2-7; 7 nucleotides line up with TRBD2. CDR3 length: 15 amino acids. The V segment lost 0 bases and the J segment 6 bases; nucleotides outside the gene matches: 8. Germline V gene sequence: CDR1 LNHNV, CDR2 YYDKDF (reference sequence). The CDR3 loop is CATSRDAGVYGEQYF. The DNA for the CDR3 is TGTGCCACCAGCAGAGACGCGGGGGTATACGGCGAGCAGTACTTC.

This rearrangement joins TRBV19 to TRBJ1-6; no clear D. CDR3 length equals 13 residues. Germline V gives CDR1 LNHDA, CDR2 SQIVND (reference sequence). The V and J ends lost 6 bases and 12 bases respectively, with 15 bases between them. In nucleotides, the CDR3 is TGTGCCAGTAGGGGCTCCCGCGGGCTACCCCTCCACTTT. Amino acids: CASRGSRGLPLHF.

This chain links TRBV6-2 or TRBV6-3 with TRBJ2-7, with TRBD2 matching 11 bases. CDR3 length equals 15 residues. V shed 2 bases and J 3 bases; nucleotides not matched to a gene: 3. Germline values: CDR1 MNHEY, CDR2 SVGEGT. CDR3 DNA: TGTGCCAGCAGTTACGCCGGGACTAGCGGCTACGAGCAGTACTTC. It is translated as CASSYAGTSGYEQYF.

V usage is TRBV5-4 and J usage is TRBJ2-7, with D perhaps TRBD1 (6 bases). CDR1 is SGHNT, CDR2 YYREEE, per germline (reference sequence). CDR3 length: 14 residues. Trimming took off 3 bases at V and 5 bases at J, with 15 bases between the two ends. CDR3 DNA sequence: TGTGCCAGCAGCTCGAACGGGCAGGGGAACGAGCAGTACTTC. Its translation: CASSSNGQGNEQYF.

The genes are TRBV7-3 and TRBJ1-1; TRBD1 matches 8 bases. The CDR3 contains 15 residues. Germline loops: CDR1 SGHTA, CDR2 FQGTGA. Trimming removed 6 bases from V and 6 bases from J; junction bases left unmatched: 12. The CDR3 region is CASSIEGQGLSEAFF. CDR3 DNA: TGTGCCAGCAGTATAGAAGGACAGGGTCTCTCTGAAGCTTTCTTT.

The CDR3 reads CASSLSSAGGRRADTQYF. The CDR3 DNA reads as TGTGCCAGCAGCTTATCATCAGCGGGGGGGCGACGTGCAGATACGCAGTATTTT. The chain joins TRBV7-9 to TRBJ2-3; 10 bases align to TRBD2. The CDR3 covers 18 residues. The germline V gene encodes CDR1 SEHNR and CDR2 FQNEAQ (reference sequence). V trimming: 2 bases; J trimming: 4 bases; junction bases outside the gene matches: 12.

The CDR3 coding sequence is TGTGCCAGCAGCTCAGGACAGCGAGCCTACGAGCAGTACTTC. This gives the protein CASSSGQRAYEQYF. The chain employs TRBV5-4 and TRBJ2-7; the D gene is possibly TRBD1 (6 bases). This CDR3 spans 14 amino acids. V shed 3 bases and J shed 2 bases, with 12 bases lying between them. Germline CDR1 is SGHNT and CDR2 is YYREEE (reference sequence).

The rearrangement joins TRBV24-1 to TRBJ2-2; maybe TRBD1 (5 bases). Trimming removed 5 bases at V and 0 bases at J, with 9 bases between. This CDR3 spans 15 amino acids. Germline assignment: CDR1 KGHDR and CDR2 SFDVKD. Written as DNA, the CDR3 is TGTGCCACCAGTGTGGGGCCGTCGAACACCGGGGAGCTGTTTTTT. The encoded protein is CATSVGPSNTGELFF.

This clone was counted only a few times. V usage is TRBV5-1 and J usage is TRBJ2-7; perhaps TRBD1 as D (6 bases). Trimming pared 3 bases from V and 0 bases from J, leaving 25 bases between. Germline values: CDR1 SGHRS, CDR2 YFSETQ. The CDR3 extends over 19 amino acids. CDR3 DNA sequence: TGCGCCAGCAGCTCGCTCTTATTGGACTCAGGGGTCCCCTCCTACGAGCAGTACTTC. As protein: CASSSLLLDSGVPSYEQYF.

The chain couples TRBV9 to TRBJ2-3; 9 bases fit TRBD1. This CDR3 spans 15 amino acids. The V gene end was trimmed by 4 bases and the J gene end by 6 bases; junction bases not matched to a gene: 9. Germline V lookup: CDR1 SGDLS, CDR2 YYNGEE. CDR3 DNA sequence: TGTGCCAGCAGCACCCTACAGGGGGCGGGCGATACGCAGTATTTT. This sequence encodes CASSTLQGAGDTQYF.

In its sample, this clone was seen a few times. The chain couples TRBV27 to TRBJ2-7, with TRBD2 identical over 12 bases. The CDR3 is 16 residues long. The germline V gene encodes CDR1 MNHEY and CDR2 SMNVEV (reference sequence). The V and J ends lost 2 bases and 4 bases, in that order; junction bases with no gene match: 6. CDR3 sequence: CASSLRRTSGVYEQYF. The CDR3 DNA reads TGTGCCAGCAGTTTACGCCGGACTAGCGGGGTTTACGAGCAGTACTTC.

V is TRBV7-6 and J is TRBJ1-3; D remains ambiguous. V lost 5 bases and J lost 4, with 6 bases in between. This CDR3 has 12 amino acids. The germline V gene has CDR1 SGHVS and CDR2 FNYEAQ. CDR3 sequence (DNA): TGTGCCAGCAGCCTCTTGGGAAACACCATATATTTT. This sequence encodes CASSLLGNTIYF.

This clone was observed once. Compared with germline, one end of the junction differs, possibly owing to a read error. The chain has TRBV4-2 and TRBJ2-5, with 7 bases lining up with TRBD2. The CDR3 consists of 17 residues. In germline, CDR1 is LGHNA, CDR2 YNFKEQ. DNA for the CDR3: TGTGCCAGCAGCCAAGTCGGGCGGGAGTATAACCAGGAGACCCAGTACTTC. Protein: CASSQVGREYNQETQYF.

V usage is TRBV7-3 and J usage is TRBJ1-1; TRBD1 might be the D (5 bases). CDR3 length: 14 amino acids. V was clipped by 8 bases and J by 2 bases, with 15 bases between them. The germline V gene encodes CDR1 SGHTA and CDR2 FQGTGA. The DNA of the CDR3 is TGTGCCAGCGCCCCGGGCAGGGCAAACACTGAAGCTTTCTTT. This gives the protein CASAPGRANTEAFF.

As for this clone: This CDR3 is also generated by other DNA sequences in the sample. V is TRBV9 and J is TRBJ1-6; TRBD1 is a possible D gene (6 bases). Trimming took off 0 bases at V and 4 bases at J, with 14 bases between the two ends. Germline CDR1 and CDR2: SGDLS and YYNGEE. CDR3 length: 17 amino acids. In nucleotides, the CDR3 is TGTGCCAGCAGCGTAGAAGGAAGGGGGAGTTATAATTCACCCCTCCACTTT. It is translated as CASSVEGRGSYNSPLHF. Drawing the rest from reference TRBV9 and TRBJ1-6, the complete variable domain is DSGVTQTPKHLITATGQRVTLRCSPRSGDLSVYWYQQSLDQGLQFLIQYYNGEERAKGNILERFSAQQFPDLHSELNLSSLELGDSALYFCASSVEGRGSYNSPLHFGNGTRLTVT.

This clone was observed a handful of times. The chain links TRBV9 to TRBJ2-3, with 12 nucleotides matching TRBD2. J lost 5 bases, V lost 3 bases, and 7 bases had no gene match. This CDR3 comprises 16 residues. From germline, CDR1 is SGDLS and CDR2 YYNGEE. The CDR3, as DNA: TGTGCCAGCAGCGCTAGCGGGAGGGCCTCTGGAGATACGCAGTATTTT. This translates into CASSASGRASGDTQYF.

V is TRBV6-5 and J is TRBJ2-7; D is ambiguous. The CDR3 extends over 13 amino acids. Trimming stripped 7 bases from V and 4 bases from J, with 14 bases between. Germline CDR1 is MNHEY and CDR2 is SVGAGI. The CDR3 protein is CASNSGSPYEQYF. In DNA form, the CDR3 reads TGTGCCAGCAACAGTGGCAGCCCATACGAGCAGTACTTC.

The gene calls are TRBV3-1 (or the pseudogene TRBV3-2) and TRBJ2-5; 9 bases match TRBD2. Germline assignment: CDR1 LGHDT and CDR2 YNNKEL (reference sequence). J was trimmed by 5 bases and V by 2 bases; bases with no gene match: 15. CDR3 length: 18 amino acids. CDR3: CASSQQARIVAGVETQYF. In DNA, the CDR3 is TGTGCCAGCAGCCAACAAGCGCGTATCGTAGCGGGGGTTGAGACCCAGTACTTC.

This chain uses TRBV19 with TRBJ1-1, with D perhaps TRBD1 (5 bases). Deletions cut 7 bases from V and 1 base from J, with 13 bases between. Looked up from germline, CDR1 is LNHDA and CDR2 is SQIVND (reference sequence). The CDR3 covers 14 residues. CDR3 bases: TGTGCCAGTAAGGTCGGCAGGGCGAACACTGAAGCTTTCTTT. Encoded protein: CASKVGRANTEAFF. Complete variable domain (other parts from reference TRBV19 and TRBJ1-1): DGGITQSPKYLFRKEGQNVTLSCEQNLNHDAMYWYRQDPGQGLRLIYYSQIVNDFQKGDIAEGYSVSREKKESFPLTVTSAQKNPTAFYLCASKVGRANTEAFFGQGTRLTVV.

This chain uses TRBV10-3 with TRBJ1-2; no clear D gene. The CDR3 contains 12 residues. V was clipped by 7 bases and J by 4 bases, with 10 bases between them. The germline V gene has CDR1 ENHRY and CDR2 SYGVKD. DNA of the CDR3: TGTGCCATCAAGTCCAACATCTATGGCTACACCTTC. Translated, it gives CAIKSNIYGYTF.

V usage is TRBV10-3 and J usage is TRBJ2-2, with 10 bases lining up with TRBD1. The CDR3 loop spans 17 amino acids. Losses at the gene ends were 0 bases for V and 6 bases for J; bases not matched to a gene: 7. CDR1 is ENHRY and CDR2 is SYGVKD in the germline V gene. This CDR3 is CAISESKDRGKAGELFF. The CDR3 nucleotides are TGTGCCATCAGTGAGTCCAAGGACAGGGGGAAGGCCGGGGAGCTGTTTTTT.

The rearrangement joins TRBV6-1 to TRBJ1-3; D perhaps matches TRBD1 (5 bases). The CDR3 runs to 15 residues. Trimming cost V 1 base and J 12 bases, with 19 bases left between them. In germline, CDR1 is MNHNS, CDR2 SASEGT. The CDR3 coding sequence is TGTGCCAGCAGTGAAGATCGCGGGACCCCTAGGATCATATATTTT. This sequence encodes CASSEDRGTPRIIYF.

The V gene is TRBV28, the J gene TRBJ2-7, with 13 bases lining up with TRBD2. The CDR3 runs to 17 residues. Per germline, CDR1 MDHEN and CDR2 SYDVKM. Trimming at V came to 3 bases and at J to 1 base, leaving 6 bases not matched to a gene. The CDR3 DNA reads TGTGCCAGCAGTTTGGCCGGACTAGCGGGAGCATCCTACGAGCAGTACTTC. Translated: CASSLAGLAGASYEQYF.

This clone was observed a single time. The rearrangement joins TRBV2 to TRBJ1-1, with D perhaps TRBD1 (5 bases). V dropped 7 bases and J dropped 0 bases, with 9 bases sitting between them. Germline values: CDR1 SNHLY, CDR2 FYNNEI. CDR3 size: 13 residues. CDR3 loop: CASNRGMNTEAFF. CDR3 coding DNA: TGTGCCAGCAACCGGGGGATGAACACTGAAGCTTTCTTT.

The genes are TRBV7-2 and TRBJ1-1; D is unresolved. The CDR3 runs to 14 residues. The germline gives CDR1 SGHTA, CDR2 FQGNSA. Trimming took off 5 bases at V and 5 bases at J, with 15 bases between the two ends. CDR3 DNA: TGTGCCAGCAGCACCTTACGAGGAGAGACTGAAGCTTTCTTT. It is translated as CASSTLRGETEAFF.

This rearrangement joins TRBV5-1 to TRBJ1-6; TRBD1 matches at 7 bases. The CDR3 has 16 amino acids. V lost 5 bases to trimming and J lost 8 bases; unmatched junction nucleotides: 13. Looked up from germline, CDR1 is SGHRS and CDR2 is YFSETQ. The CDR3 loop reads CASSLEGTAMDSPLHF. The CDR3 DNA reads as TGCGCCAGCAGTCTGGAGGGGACAGCGATGGATTCACCCCTCCACTTT. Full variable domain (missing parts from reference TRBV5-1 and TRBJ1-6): KAGVTQTPRYLIKTRGQQVTLSCSPISGHRSVSWYQQTPGQGLQFLFEYFSETQRNKGNFPGRFSGRQFSNSRSEMNVSTLELGDSALYLCASSLEGTAMDSPLHFGNGTRLTVT.

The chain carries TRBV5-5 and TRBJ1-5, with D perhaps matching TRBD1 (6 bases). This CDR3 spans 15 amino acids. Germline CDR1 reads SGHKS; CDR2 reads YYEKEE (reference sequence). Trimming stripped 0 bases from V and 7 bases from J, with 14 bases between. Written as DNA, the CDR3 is TGTGCCAGCAGCTTGGAGGCGGGGGCTCGGCAGCCCCAGCATTTT. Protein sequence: CASSLEAGARQPQHF.

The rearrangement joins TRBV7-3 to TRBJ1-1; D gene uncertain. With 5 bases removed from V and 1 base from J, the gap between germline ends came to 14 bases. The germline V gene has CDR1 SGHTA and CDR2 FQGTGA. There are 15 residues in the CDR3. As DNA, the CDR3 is TGTGCCAGCAGCCCTGTCCCCGGGAAGAACACTGAAGCTTTCTTT. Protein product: CASSPVPGKNTEAFF.

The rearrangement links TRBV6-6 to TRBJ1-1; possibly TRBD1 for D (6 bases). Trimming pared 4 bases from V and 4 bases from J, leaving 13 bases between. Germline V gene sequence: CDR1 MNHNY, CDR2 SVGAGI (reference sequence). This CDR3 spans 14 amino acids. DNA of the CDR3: TGTGCCAGCAGTTTAGAGGGGGTAAGCACTGAAGCTTTCTTT. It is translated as CASSLEGVSTEAFF.